These T cell receptor beta chains were read from a single sample in a study of neurological immune-mediated disorders. A single record per CDR3 protein comes from TCRdb applying MiXCR to the 5' RACE reads. The sample lists 57,000 or so distinct CDR3 sequences, 9.7% occurring once. Sequenced material: PBMCs. These receptor sequences come from a man aged 30 to 39 in good health. Each CDR3 is given with its conserved first and last residue. Each record gives: D gene, J gene, V gene, clone size, CDR3 protein, CDR3 DNA. A D gene is named only where the DNA matches it firmly. Size is stated for part of the rows, as once, few or many counts, or as a class when the clone is expanded.

TRBD1 | TRBJ2-1 | TRBV6-1 | many | CASRGQGTEQFF | TGTGCCAGCAGGGGACAGGGTACTGAGCAGTTCTTC
NA | TRBJ2-7 | TRBV7-2 | many | CASSLDLPYEQYF | TGTGCCAGCAGCTTAGACTTACCCTACGAGCAGTACTTC
NA | TRBJ2-7 | TRBV6-6 | many | CASSYAGQSYEQYF | TGTGCCAGCAGTTACGCCGGACAGTCCTACGAGCAGTACTTC
NA | TRBJ1-1 | TRBV7-6 | many | CASSPSPLNTEAFF | TGTGCCAGCAGCCCCTCGCCCTTGAACACTGAAGCTTTCTTT
NA | TRBJ2-7 | TRBV10-3 | NA | CAFSVRVKAQDEQYF | TGTGCCTTCAGTGTGAGAGTCAAGGCCCAGGACGAGCAGTACTTC
NA | TRBJ1-5 | TRBV3-1 | many | CASSSRVGNQPQHF | TGTGCCAGCAGCTCCCGGGTCGGCAATCAGCCCCAGCATTTT
NA | TRBJ2-7 | TRBV4-1 | many | CASSQFTGASREQYF | TGCGCCAGCAGCCAATTTACAGGAGCATCACGCGAGCAGTACTTC
NA | TRBJ2-2 | TRBV5-1 | many | CASSLVTTNTGELFF | TGCGCCAGCAGCTTAGTGACTACGAACACCGGGGAGCTGTTTTTT
NA | TRBJ2-4 | TRBV27 | many | CASRSWTDGLAKNIQYF | TGTGCCAGCAGGAGTTGGACAGACGGGCTAGCCAAAAACATTCAGTACTTC
TRBD1 | TRBJ1-5 | TRBV7-9 | many | CASSTDRESNQPQHF | TGTGCCAGCAGCACGGACAGGGAAAGCAATCAGCCCCAGCATTTT
NA | TRBJ1-2 | TRBV12-3/TRBV12-4 | many | CASSLAVYGYTF | TGTGCCAGCAGTTTAGCTGTTTATGGCTACACCTTC